This T cell receptor beta chain was identified in a study of identical twins. Study-level points and caveats: Model-predicted out-of-frame TCR alpha sharing fell below observed values in monozygotic twins. Zero-insertion analyses could be partly confounded by invariant MAIT and iNKT cells.

V lost 4 bases to trimming and J lost 2 bases, with 13 bases between them. The CDR3 is 15 residues long. Germline CDR1 and CDR2: SGHRS and YFSETQ. All of the donors were Caucasians in good health. This clonotype was observed at least ten times. As yet, its antigen is unknown. From the 5' RACE reads, TCRdb called clonotypes with MiXCR, one entry per CDR3 protein. The sample holds approximately 890,000 distinct CDR3 sequences, more than 9% seen once. These same records also appear under a second study, on yellow fever vaccine responses in identical twins.

Sequencing used PBMCs. This chain uses TRBV5-1 with TRBJ2-1; TRBD1 or TRBD2 may be the D gene (5 bases each). The sequence came from a young woman in good health. CDR3 region: CASSNSGTTYNEQFF. CDR3 sequence (DNA): TGCGCCAGCAGCAACTCCGGGACGACCTACAATGAGCAGTTCTTC.